These T cell receptor beta chains were read from a single sample in a study of control samples from healthy donors and cancer patients. The method was immunoSEQ multiplex PCR; TCRdb's version includes in-frame clones alone and lacks a portion of them. The sample contains some 79,000 clones, roughly 93% of which appear only once. Sequencing was performed on PBMCs. The receptors originated from a woman aged 40 to 50 with lung cancer. The CDR3 runs from the conserved cysteine through the conserved F or W. D genes are given only for firm matches.

TRBJ1-2	NA	TRBV28	TGTGCCAGCAGTTTAGGACAAAACGACTATGGCTACACCTTC	CASSLGQNDYGYTF
TRBJ1-1	NA	TRBV4-2	TGTGCCAGCAGCCGAGAAATGACAGATGACACTGAAGCTTTCTTT	CASSREMTDDTEAFF
TRBJ1-3	NA	TRBV7-7	TGTGCTAGCAGCTTAGACGCCAGTTCTGGAAACACCATATATTTT	CASSLDASSGNTIYF
TRBJ2-5	NA	TRBV19	TGTGCCAGTAGTATAGCTGGAAGAGCAGGGGGGTACCAAGAGACCCAGTACTTC	CASSIAGRAGGYQETQYF
TRBJ2-3	TRBD2	TRBV5-6	TGTGCCAGCAGCTTTGAGCGGGGGAGCACAGATACGCAGTATTTT	CASSFERGSTDTQYF
TRBJ2-1	NA	TRBV28	TGTGCCAGCAGTAAGACTGGGGGGCTAGAAGATGAGCAGTTCTTC	CASSKTGGLEDEQFF
TRBJ2-1	NA	TRBV15	TGTGCCACCAGCAGAGATCTGGGGGAAGGTGAGCAGTTCTTC	CATSRDLGEGEQFF
TRBJ1-6	NA	TRBV4-2	TGTGCCAGCAGCCAAGAAGGGTCGCAGGGTTGGAATTCACCCCTCCACTTT	CASSQEGSQGWNSPLHF
TRBJ1-1	NA	TRBV11-2	TGTGCCAGCAGCTTCCCCCGGGACACATCGAACACTGAAGCTTTCTTT	CASSFPRDTSNTEAFF
TRBJ1-2	NA	TRBV21-1	TGTGCCAGCAGCAAAGTTCCGGGTTCGAGCCCAGCAACTATGAATGGCTACACCTTC	CASSKVPGSSPATMNGYTF
TRBJ1-1	NA	TRBV5-1	TGCGCCAGCAGCTGGGGGGAAGGAGTGGGAGCTTTCTTT	CASSWGEGVGAFF